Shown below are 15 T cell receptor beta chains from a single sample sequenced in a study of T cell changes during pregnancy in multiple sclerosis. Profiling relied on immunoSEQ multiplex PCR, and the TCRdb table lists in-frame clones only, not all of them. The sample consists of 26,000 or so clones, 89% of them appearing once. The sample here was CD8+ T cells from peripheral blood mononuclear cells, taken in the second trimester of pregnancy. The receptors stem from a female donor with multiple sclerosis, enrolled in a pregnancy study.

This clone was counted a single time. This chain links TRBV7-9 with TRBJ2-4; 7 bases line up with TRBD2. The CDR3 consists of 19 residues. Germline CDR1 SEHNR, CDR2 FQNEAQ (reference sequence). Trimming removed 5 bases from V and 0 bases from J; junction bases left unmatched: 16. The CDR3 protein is CASSDLKRGARGAKNIQYF. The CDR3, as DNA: TGTGCCAGCAGCGACCTCAAGCGGGGAGCCCGAGGAGCCAAAAACATTCAGTACTTC.

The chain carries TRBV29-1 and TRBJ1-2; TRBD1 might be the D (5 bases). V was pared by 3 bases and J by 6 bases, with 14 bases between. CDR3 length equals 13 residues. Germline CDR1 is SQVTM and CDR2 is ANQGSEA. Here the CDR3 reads CSVDGDLGHGYTF. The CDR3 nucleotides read TGCAGCGTTGATGGGGATCTGGGGCATGGCTACACCTTC.

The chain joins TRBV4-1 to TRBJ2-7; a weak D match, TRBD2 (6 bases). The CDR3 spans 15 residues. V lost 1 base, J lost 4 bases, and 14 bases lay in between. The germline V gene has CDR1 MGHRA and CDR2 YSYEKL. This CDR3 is CASSQAGGPVYEQYF. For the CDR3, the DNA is TGCGCCAGCAGCCAAGCCGGAGGGCCGGTTTACGAGCAGTACTTC.

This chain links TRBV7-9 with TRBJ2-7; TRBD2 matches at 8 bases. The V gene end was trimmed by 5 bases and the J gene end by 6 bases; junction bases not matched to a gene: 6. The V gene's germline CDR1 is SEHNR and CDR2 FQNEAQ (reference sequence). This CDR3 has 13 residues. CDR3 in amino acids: CASSPGTSREQYF. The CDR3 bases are TGTGCCAGCAGCCCCGGGACTAGTCGCGAGCAGTACTTC.

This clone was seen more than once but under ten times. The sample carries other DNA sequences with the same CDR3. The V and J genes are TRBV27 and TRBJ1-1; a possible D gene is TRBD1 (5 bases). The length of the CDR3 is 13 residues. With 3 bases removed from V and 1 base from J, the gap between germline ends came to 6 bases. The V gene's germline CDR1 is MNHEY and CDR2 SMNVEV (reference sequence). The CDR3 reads CASSFGGNTEAFF. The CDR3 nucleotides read TGTGCCAGCAGTTTCGGGGGGAACACTGAAGCTTTCTTT.

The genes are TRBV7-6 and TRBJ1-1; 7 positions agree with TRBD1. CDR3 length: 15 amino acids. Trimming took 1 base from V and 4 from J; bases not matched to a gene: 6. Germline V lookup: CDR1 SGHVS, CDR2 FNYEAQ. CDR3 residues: CASSLEPGGGTEAFF. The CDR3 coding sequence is TGTGCCAGCAGCTTAGAACCAGGGGGAGGCACTGAAGCTTTCTTT.

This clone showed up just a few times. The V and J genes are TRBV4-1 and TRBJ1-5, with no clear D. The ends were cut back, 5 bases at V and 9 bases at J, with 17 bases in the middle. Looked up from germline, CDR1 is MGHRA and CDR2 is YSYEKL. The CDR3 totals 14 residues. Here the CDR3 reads CASSIEGNGRPQHF. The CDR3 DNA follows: TGCGCCAGCAGCATAGAGGGAAACGGGCGGCCCCAGCATTTT.

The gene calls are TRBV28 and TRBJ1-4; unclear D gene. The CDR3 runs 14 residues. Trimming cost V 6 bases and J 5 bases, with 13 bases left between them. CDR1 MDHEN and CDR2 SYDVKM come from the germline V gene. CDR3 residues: CASSIRENNEKLFF. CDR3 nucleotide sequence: TGTGCCAGCAGCATCCGGGAGAACAATGAAAAACTGTTTTTT. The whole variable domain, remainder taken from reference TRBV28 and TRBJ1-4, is DVKVTQSSRYLVKRTGEKVFLECVQDMDHENMFWYRQDPGLGLRLIYFSYDVKMKEKGDIPEGYSVSREKKERFSLILESASTNQTSMYLCASSIRENNEKLFFGSGTQLSVL.

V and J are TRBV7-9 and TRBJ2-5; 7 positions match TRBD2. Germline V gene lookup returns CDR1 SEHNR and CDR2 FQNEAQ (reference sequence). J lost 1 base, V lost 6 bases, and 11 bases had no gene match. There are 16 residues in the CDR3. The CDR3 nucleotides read TGTGCCAGCAGTTTCTTCCTTAGCGGGCCCCAAGAGACCCAGTACTTC. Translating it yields CASSFFLSGPQETQYF.

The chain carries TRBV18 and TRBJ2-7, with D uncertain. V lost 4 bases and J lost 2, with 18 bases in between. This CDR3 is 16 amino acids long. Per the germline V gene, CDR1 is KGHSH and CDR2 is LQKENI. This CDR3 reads CASSHELRNIPYEQYF. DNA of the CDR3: TGTGCCAGCTCACACGAACTCAGGAACATCCCCTACGAGCAGTACTTC. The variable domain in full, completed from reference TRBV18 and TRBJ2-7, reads NAGVMQNPRHLVRRRGQEARLRCSPMKGHSHVYWYRQLPEEGLKFMVYLQKENIIDESGMPKERFSAEFPKEGPSILRIQQVVRGDSAAYFCASSHELRNIPYEQYFGPGTRLTVT.

CDR3 coding DNA: TGTGCCAGTAGTGTTCAGGGCGGTGGGTACTATGGCTACACCTTC. Its protein product is CASSVQGGGYYGYTF. The gene calls are TRBV19 and TRBJ1-2; a weak D match, TRBD1 (5 bases). V was cut by 5 bases and J by 3 bases, with 16 bases left in between. This CDR3 has 15 residues. Germline CDR1 LNHDA, CDR2 SQIVND (reference sequence).

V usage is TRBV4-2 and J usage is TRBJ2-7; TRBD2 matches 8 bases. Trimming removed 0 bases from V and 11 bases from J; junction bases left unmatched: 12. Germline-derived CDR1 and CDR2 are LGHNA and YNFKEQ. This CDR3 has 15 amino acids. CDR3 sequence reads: CASSQDNPITGGKYF. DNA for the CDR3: TGTGCCAGCAGCCAAGACAACCCGATTACGGGGGGGAAGTACTTC.

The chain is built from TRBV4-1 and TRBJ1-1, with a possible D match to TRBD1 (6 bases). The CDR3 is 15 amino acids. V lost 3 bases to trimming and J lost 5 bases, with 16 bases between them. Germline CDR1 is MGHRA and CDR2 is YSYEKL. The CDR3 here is CASSHNVGGQTEAFF. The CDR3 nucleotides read TGCGCCAGCAGCCACAATGTCGGGGGGCAGACTGAAGCTTTCTTT.

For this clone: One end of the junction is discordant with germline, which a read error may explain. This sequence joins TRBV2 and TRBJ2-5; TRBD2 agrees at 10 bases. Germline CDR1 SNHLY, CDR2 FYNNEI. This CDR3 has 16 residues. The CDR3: CANSPLLAGVEETQYF. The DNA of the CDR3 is TGTGCCAACAGTCCGCTCCTAGCGGGAGTTGAAGAGACCCAGTACTTC.

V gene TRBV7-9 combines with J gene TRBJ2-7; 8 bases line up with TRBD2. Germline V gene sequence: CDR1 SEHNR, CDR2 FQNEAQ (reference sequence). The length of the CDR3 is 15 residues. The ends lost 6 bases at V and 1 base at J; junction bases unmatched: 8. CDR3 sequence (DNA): TGTGCCAGCAGGCCACCGACGGGAGGGTCCTACGAGCAGTACTTC. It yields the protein CASRPPTGGSYEQYF. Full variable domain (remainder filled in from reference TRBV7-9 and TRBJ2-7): DTGVSQNPRHKITKRGQNVTFRCDPISEHNRLYWYRQTLGQGPEFLTYFQNEAQLEKSRLLSDRFSAERPKGSFSTLEIQRTEQGDSAMYLCASRPPTGGSYEQYFGPGTRLTVT.